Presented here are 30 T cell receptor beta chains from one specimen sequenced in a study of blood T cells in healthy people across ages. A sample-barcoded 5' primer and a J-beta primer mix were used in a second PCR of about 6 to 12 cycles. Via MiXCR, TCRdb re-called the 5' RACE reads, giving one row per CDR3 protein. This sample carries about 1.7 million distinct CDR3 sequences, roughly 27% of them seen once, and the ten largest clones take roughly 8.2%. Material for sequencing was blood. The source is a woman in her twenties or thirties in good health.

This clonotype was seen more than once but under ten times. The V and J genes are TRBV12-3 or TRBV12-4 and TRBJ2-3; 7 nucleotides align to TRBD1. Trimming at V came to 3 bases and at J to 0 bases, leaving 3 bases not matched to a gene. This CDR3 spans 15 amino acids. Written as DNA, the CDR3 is TGTGCCAGCAGTTTCCTGGGACAGAGCACAGATACGCAGTATTTT. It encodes CASSFLGQSTDTQYF.

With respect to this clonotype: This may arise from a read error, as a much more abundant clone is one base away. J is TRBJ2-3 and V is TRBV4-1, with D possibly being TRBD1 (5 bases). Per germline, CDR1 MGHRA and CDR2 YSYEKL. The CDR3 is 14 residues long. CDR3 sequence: CASRPFFSTGTQYF. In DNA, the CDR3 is TGCGCCAGCAGACCTTTTTTTAGCACAGGTACGCAGTATTTT.

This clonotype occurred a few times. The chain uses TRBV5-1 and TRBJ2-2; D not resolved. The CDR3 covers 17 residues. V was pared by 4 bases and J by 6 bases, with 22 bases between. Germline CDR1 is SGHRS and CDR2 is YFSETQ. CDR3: CASSGTYNGRVAGELFF. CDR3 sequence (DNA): TGCGCCAGCAGCGGAACTTACAACGGCCGTGTCGCCGGGGAGCTGTTTTTT. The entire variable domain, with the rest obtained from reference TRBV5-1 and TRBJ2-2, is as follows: KAGVTQTPRYLIKTRGQQVTLSCSPISGHRSVSWYQQTPGQGLQFLFEYFSETQRNKGNFPGRFSGRQFSNSRSEMNVSTLELGDSALYLCASSGTYNGRVAGELFFGEGSRLTVL.

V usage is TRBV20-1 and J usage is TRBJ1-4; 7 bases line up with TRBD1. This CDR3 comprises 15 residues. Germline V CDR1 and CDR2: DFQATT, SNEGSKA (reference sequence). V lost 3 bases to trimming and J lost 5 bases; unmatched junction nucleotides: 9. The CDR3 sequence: CSARASGTANEKLFF. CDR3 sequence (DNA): TGCAGTGCTAGGGCATCTGGGACAGCAAATGAAAAACTGTTTTTT.

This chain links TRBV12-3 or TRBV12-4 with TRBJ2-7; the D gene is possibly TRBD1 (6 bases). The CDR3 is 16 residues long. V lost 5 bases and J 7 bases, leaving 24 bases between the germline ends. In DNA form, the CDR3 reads TGTGCCAGCAGTCGGCCCCCTTCGACAGGTAGAGAGGAGCAGTACTTC. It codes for CASSRPPSTGREEQYF.

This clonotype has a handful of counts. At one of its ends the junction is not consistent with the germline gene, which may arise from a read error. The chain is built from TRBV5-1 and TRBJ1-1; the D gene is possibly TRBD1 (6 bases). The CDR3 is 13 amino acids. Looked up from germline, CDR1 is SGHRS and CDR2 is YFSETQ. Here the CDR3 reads CANSLGGAGEAFF. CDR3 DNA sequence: TGCGCCAACAGCTTGGGGGGGGCAGGGGAAGCTTTCTTT.

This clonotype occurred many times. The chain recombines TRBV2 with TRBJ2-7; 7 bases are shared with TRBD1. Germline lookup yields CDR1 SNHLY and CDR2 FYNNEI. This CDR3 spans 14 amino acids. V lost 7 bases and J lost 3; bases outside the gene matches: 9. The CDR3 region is CASIRQGVSYEQYF. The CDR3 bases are TGTGCCAGCATCCGACAGGGAGTAAGCTACGAGCAGTACTTC. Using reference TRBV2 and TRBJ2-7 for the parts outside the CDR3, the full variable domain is EPEVTQTPSHQVTQMGQEVILRCVPISNHLYFYWYRQILGQKVEFLVSFYNNEISEKSEIFDDQFSVERPDGSNFTLKIRSTKLEDSAMYFCASIRQGVSYEQYFGPGTRLTVT.

Here the CDR3 DNA reads TGTGCCAGTAGTATAGATGGGACAGGTGGCAATGAGCAGTTCTTC. The encoded protein is CASSIDGTGGNEQFF. The chain is built from TRBV19 and TRBJ2-1; 8 nucleotides agree with TRBD1. The CDR3 contains 15 residues. J gave up 6 bases and V 0 bases, and 4 bases lay outside the gene matches. Per the germline V gene, CDR1 is LNHDA and CDR2 is SQIVND (reference sequence). The full variable domain, in which reference TRBV19 and TRBJ2-1 provide the parts outside the CDR3, is DGGITQSPKYLFRKEGQNVTLSCEQNLNHDAMYWYRQDPGQGLRLIYYSQIVNDFQKGDIAEGYSVSREKKESFPLTVTSAQKNPTAFYLCASSIDGTGGNEQFFGPGTRLTVL.

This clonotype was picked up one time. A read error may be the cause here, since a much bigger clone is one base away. Here the CDR3 reads CASSLVSGTYNEQYF. The DNA of the CDR3 is TGTGCCAGCAGCTTAGTTAGCGGGACCTACAATGAGCAGTACTTC. The chain couples TRBV7-2 to TRBJ2-7, with TRBD2 identical over 8 bases. The length of the CDR3 is 15 residues. Trimming removed 1 base from V and 7 bases from J; junction bases left unmatched: 9. Germline-derived CDR1 and CDR2 are SGHTA and FQGNSA.

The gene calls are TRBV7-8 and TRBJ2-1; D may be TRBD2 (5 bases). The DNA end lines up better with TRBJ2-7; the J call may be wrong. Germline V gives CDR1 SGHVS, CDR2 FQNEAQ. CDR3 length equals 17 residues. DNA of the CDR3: TGTGCCAGCAGCCTCCGGGAAGTTTCGACTCCGTACAATGAGCAGTACTTC. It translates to CASSLREVSTPYNEQYF.

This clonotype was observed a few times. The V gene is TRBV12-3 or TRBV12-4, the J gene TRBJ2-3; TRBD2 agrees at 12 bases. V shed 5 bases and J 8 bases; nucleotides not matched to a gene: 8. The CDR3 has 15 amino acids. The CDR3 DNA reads TGTGCCAGCAGTCCCGGACTAGCGGGGACCGGTACGCAGTATTTT. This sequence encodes CASSPGLAGTGTQYF.

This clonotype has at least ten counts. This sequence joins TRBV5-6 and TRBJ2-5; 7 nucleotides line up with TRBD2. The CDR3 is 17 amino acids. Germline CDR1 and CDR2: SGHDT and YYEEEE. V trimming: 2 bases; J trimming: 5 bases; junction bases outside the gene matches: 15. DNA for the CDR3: TGTGCCAGCAGCTTCTCCCGTCGGGCGGGAGTACAGGAGACCCAGTACTTC. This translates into CASSFSRRAGVQETQYF.

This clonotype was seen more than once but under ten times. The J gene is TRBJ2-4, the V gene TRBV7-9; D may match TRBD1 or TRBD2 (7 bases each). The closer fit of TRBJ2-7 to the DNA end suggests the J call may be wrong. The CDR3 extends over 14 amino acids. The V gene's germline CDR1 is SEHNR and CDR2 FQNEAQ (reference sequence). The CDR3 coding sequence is TGTGCCAGCAGCGGGCCAGGGGGGGTCTACGAGCAGTACTTC. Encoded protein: CASSGPGGVYEQYF.

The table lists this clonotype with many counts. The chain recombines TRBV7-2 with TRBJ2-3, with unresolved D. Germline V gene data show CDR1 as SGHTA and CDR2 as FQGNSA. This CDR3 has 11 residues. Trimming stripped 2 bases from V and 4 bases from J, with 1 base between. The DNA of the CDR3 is TGTGCCAGCAGCTTATCAGATACGCAGTATTTT. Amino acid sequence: CASSLSDTQYF.

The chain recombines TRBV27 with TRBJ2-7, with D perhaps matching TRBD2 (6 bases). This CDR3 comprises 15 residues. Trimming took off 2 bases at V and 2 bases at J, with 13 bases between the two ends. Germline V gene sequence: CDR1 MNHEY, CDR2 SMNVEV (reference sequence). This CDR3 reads CASSLTGDRAYEQYF. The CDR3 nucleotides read TGTGCCAGCAGTTTAACGGGGGATAGGGCCTACGAGCAGTACTTC.

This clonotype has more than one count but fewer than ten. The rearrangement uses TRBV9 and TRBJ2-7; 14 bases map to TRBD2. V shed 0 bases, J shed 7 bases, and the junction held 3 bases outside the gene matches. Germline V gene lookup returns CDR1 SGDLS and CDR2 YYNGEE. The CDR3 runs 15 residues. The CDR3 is CASSVEGLAGVEQYF. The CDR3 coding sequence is TGTGCCAGCAGCGTAGAGGGACTAGCGGGGGTTGAGCAGTACTTC.

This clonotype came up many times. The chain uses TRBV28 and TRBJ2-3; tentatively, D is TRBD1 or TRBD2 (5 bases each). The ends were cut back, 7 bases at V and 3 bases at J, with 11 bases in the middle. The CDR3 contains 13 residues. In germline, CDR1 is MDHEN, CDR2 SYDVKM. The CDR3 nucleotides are TGTGCCAGCACACGAGGGGAAACAGATACGCAGTATTTT. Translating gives CASTRGETDTQYF.

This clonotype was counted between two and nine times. The CDR3 nucleotides are TGTGCCAGCAGTTTAGCCGGGGGATTGGGCACAGATACGCAGTATTTT. As protein: CASSLAGGLGTDTQYF. The chain links TRBV12-3 or TRBV12-4 to TRBJ2-3, with a possible D match to TRBD2 (6 bases). Trimming stripped 0 bases from V and 1 base from J, with 11 bases between. The CDR3 loop spans 16 amino acids.

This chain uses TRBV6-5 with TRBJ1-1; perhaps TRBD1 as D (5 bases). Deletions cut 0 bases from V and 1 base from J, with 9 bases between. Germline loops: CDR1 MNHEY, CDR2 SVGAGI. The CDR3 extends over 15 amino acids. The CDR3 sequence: CASSYSWTQNTEAFF. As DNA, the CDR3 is TGTGCCAGCAGTTACTCGTGGACACAGAACACTGAAGCTTTCTTT.

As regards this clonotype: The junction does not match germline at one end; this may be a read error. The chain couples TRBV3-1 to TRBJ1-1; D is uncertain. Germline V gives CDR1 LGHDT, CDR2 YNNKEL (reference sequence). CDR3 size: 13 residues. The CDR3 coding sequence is TGTGCCAGTAGCCAAGTTAGGGCGGGGGAAGCTTTCTTT. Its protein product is CASSQVRAGEAFF.

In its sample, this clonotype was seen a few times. The CDR3 loop is CASSYHRGEKLFF. The CDR3 bases are TGTGCCAGCAGTTACCACAGGGGTGAAAAACTGTTTTTT. The V call is TRBV12-3 or TRBV12-4, the J call TRBJ1-4, with 7 bases fitting TRBD1. Losses at the gene ends were 4 bases for V and 7 bases for J; bases not matched to a gene: 3. This CDR3 has 13 residues.

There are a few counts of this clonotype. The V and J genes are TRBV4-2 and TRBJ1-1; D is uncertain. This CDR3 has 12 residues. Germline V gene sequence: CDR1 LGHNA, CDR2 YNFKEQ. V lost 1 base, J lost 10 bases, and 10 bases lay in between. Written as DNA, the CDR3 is TGTGCCAGCAGCCAAGGGGCAGGAAGAGCTTTCTTT. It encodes CASSQGAGRAFF.

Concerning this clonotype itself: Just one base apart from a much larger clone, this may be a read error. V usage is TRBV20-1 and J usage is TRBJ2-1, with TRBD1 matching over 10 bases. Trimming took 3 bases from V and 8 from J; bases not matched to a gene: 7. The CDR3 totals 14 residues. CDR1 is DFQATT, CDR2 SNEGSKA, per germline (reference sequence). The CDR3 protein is CSASRDRGYDEQFF. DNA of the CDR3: TGCAGTGCTAGCCGGGACAGGGGATACGATGAGCAGTTCTTC.

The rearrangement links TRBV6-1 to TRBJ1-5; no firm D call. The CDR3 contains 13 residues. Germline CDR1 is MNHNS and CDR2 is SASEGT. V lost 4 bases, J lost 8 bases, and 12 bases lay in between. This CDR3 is CASSAQLLEPQHF. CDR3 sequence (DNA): TGTGCCAGCAGTGCCCAGTTATTGGAGCCCCAGCATTTT.

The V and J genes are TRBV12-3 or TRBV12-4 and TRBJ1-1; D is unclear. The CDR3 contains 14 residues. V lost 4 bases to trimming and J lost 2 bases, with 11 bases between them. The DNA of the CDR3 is TGTGCCAGCAGTTGGAACGGTGGTAACACTGAAGCTTTCTTT. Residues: CASSWNGGNTEAFF.

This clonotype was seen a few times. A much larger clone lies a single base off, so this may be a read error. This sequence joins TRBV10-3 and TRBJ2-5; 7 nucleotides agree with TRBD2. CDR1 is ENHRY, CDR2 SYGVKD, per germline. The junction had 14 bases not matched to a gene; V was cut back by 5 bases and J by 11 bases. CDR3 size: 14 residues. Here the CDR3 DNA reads TGTGCCATCAGTCCTAGCACCGGGACTAATGAGCAGTACTTC. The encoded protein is CAISPSTGTNEQYF.

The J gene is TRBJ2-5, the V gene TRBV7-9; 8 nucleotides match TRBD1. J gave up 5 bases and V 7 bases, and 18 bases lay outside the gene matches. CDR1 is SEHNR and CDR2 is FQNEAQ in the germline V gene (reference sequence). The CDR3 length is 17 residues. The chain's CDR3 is CASNQGAGVSGSETQYF. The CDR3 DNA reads TGTGCCAGCAACCAGGGGGCAGGGGTGAGCGGCTCGGAGACCCAGTACTTC. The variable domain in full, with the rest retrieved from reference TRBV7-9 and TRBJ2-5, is DTGVSQNPRHKITKRGQNVTFRCDPISEHNRLYWYRQTLGQGPEFLTYFQNEAQLEKSRLLSDRFSAERPKGSFSTLEIQRTEQGDSAMYLCASNQGAGVSGSETQYFGPGTRLLVL.

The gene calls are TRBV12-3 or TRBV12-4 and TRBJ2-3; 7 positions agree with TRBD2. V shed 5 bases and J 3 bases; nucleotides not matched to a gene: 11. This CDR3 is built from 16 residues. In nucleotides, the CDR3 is TGTGCCAGCAGTGCCTCCGGGACTAAGAGAACAGATACGCAGTATTTT. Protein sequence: CASSASGTKRTDTQYF.

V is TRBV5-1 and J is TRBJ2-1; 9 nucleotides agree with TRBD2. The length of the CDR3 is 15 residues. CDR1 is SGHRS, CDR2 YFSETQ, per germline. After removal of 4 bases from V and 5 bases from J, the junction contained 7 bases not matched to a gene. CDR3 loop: CASSDGTSYDNEQFF. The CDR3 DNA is TGCGCCAGCAGCGACGGGACTAGCTACGACAATGAGCAGTTCTTC.

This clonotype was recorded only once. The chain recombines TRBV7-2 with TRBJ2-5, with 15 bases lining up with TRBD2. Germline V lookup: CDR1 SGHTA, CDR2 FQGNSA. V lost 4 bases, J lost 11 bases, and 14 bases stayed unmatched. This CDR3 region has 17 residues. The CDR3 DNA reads TGTGCCAGCAGCTCGAGCGGACTAGCGGGAGGGAATAATGAGCAGTACTTC. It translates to CASSSSGLAGGNNEQYF.